These 2 T cell receptor beta chains share one sample of origin, sequenced in a study of response to subunit inactivated influenza vaccine. Via MiXCR, TCRdb re-called the RT-PCR reads, giving one row per CDR3 protein. The repertoire holds around 570,000 distinct CDR3 sequences, roughly 12% seen once, with about 11% in the top ten. These data are also associated with another study on T cells expressing NK-cell markers. Turning to that study: The TCR beta cDNA came from 5'RACE template switching with UMIs.

The specimen was PBMCs from blood, collected on the day of vaccination. The source of these receptors is a man aged 50 to 59 who received an inactivated influenza vaccine.

This clonotype has just a few counts. This chain uses TRBV5-1 with TRBJ2-7, with 10 bases that match TRBD2. V lost 4 bases to trimming and J lost 2 bases; unmatched junction nucleotides: 6. The CDR3 has 15 residues. Per the germline V gene, CDR1 is SGHRS and CDR2 is YFSETQ. The CDR3 here is CASSPGLARTYEQYF. In DNA form, the CDR3 reads TGCGCCAGCAGCCCGGGACTAGCGAGGACCTACGAGCAGTACTTC.

This clonotype was recorded at least ten times. The V and J genes are TRBV27 and TRBJ2-3; D not resolved. CDR3 length equals 13 residues. Deletions cut 3 bases from V and 4 bases from J, with 8 bases between. From germline, CDR1 is MNHEY and CDR2 SMNVEV (reference sequence). Here the CDR3 reads CASSFLSADTQYF. In DNA, the CDR3 is TGTGCCAGCAGTTTCCTGAGCGCAGATACGCAGTATTTT.